This entry describes one T cell receptor beta chain. This clonotype was detected many times. There is no known antigen for this receptor. Per-base quality was not reported, and no clone a single base away is much larger than it. Two rounds of multiplex PCR were performed to amplify the TCR beta CDR3 region from genomic DNA. In the first round of PCR, primers specific to each TRBV and TRBJ gene were used, and the primer sequences are filed in Chinese patent CN105087789A. Universal primers were used in the second round of PCR. The Roche High Pure PCR Template Preparation Kit was used to extract genomic DNA from the frozen PBMCs. Paired-end sequencing with 151 bp reads was performed on the libraries using an Illumina HiSeq 3000. Per the original workflow: CutAdapt was used to discard raw reads that did not contain the multiplex PCR primer sequences. High-quality paired reads were merged into contigs with PEAR. TRB V, D and J gene segments were assigned to each contig with MiXCR by alignment to reference sequences. To remove sequencing errors, CDR3 sequences were clustered according to base quality and sequence similarity. Diversity was measured as Shannon entropy normalized by the natural log of productive TCR sequence number. Clonality was computed as one minus the ratio of Shannon entropy to the natural log of the number of unique clonotypes. The Youden index of ROC curves was used to select progression-free survival cut-offs for repertoire metrics, and analyses were performed in R 3.5.3. The public reads were quality trimmed at Q25 with fastp and then assembled into clones with MiXCR by TCRdb, keeping productive beta chains. Each entry is one CDR3 protein sequence, shown with its most common DNA and genes. For this entry, the V and J calls and clone size follow TCRdb and not the study's own pipeline. The sample data list roughly 14,000 distinct CDR3 sequences, and 30% to 40% of these were observed just once. Jointly, the top ten make up about 23% of the sample.

The data stem from a study of prognosis after radiotherapy for stage I lung cancer (dated by TCRdb to about 2021). Study-wide context: Between early 2018 and January 2019, 15 to 20 stage I NSCLC patients were enrolled in Nanjing, China. The study sequenced around 38 blood samples from roughly 20 patients, one before and one after SBRT per patient. Concurrent therapy was not administered to any patient alongside SBRT. Tumor histology was squamous cell carcinoma in roughly 7 patients and adenocarcinoma in approximately 11. Over 11 patients presented with newly diagnosed primary stage I lung tumors, and several carried oligometastatic NSCLC following surgical resection of the primary tumor. All patients were considered medically inoperable, owing to comorbidities in more than 10 and refusal of surgery in over 5. After SBRT, distant metastases developed in about 20% of the 19 patients at a median of approximately seven months, while the remaining 15 patients had no significant progression. Peripheral blood TCR beta repertoires were profiled in stage I NSCLC patients before and after stereotactic body radiotherapy, and the study then linked these repertoires to distant failure. Using image-guided IMRT or VMAT, SBRT was delivered in 3 to 5 fractions at a biologically effective dose of at least 100 Gy. The cohort comprised around 14 men and six or seven women with a median age of approximately 74 years, ranging from roughly 50 to 84 years.

The CDR3 spans 14 residues, from the cysteine through the phenylalanine. The read is trimmed to its CDR3 DNA, 42 bases read in frame from base 1. Reading the germline V gene gives CDR1 SGHRS and CDR2 YFSETQ. Trimming costs V 6 bases and J 0 bases, and their ends lie 12 bases apart. Broad study findings and their caveats: A decrease in unique TCR clone counts was observed after SBRT (median approximately 10,000 before versus around 6,200 after; Wilcoxon paired P=0.011). Limitations of the study included a small cohort and short follow-up, and the study findings need independent validation. Whether the expanded TCR clones were tumor-specific was not determined. TRBV and TRBJ usage frequencies reportedly differed by metastasis status, in two V genes at baseline and in fewer than 10 V and two J genes after SBRT. Post-SBRT Shannon entropy and its change from baseline were lower in patients who developed distant metastases; baseline Shannon entropy was not associated with metastases. No adjustment for multiple comparisons was applied to any of the reported P values.

A history of other malignancies or of prior chemotherapy or radiotherapy was absent in all patients, and node-negative disease was shown on CT and PET/CT in all patients. About 6.2 milliliters of peripheral venous blood were drawn into EDTA tubes at each of two time points. Ficoll-Paque Plus density-gradient centrifugation was used to isolate PBMCs. Right after collection, samples were kept at -80 degrees C until analysis. The sequence derives from a donor over 45 with non-small cell lung cancer. The V and J genes are TRBV5-1 and TRBJ1-1; the D gene is perhaps TRBD1, on 6 matching bases. The sequencing here drew on PBMCs, taken before or after stereotactic body radiation therapy (not recorded which). In nucleotides, the sequence is TGCGCCAGCACCCCGGGACACTTGAACACTGAAGCTTTCTTT. The resulting protein is CASTPGHLNTEAFF.